The 23 T cell receptor beta chains below come from one sample, sequenced in a study of blood T cell repertoires in COVID-19. TCRdb's copy holds only in-frame clones and misses some; the assay was immunoSEQ multiplex PCR. This table has about 230,000 clones, around nine tenths appearing once. Sequenced input: peripheral blood. The receptors originated from a woman aged 55-69 years with acute or convalescent COVID-19.

The V call is TRBV4-2, the J call TRBJ1-4; TRBD1 matches 7 bases. Trimming at V came to 1 base and at J to 8 bases, leaving 7 bases not matched to a gene. This CDR3 comprises 15 residues. Germline V lookup: CDR1 LGHNA, CDR2 YNFKEQ. CDR3 sequence (DNA): TGTGCCAGCAGCCAAGTTGAGGCAGGGGGGGAAAAACTGTTTTTT. This translates into CASSQVEAGGEKLFF.

The CDR3 protein is CASSLSSGSSYEQYF. CDR3 DNA sequence: TGCGCCAGCAGCTTGAGTAGCGGGAGCTCCTACGAGCAGTACTTC. This chain joins TRBV5-1 and TRBJ2-7; 9 bases line up with TRBD2. The CDR3 sequence is 15 residues long. V shed 1 base, J shed 0 bases, and the junction held 2 bases outside the gene matches. CDR1 SGHRS and CDR2 YFSETQ come from the germline V gene.

This chain joins TRBV6-2 or TRBV6-3 and TRBJ1-3; 7 nucleotides line up with TRBD1. The junction had 3 bases not matched to a gene; V was cut back by 4 bases and J by 0 bases. CDR1 is MNHEY and CDR2 is SVGEGT in the germline V gene. This CDR3 has 15 amino acids. The CDR3 nucleotides are TGTGCCAGCAGTTTCACAGGGGTCTCTGGAAACACCATATATTTT. This codes for CASSFTGVSGNTIYF.

This chain links TRBV3-1 (or the pseudogene TRBV3-2) with TRBJ2-1, with 10 positions matching TRBD1. This CDR3 region has 15 residues. CDR1 is LGHDT and CDR2 is YNNKEL in the germline V gene (reference sequence). V gave up 4 bases and J gave up 3 bases; unmatched junction bases: 3. The CDR3 spells CASSLRTGGYNEQFF. The CDR3 DNA reads as TGTGCCAGCAGCCTGCGGACAGGGGGCTACAATGAGCAGTTCTTC.

Only one count was recorded for this clone. The chain links TRBV20-1 to TRBJ2-7, with unresolved D. CDR1 and CDR2 from the germline V gene are DFQATT and SNEGSKA (reference sequence). Trimming shortened V by 3 bases and J by 4 bases, and 7 bases separated the two germline ends. CDR3 length: 11 amino acids. CDR3 amino acids: CSASPKYEQYF. CDR3 nucleotide sequence: TGCAGTGCTAGTCCTAAGTACGAGCAGTACTTC.

J is TRBJ2-1 and V is TRBV19; D perhaps matches TRBD2 (7 bases). Looked up from germline, CDR1 is LNHDA and CDR2 is SQIVND (reference sequence). Trimming cost V 9 bases and J 2 bases, with 14 bases left between them. The CDR3 is 14 residues long. The CDR3 here is CASREGGAYNEQFF. CDR3 in DNA: TGTGCCAGCAGGGAGGGGGGGGCCTACAATGAGCAGTTCTTC.

The chain is built from TRBV19 and TRBJ2-2; perhaps TRBD1 as D (5 bases). V lost 6 bases and J 5 bases, leaving 13 bases between the germline ends. Germline values: CDR1 LNHDA, CDR2 SQIVND (reference sequence). CDR3 size: 14 residues. CDR3 residues: CASRLQGFTGELFF. DNA for the CDR3: TGTGCCAGTAGACTCCAGGGTTTTACCGGGGAGCTGTTTTTT.

This rearrangement joins TRBV9 to TRBJ2-3, with TRBD1 as a possible D gene (5 bases). This CDR3 has 14 residues. The germline V gene has CDR1 SGDLS and CDR2 YYNGEE. The V and J ends lost 0 bases and 2 bases respectively, with 7 bases between them. CDR3 loop: CASSVETVTDTQYF. CDR3 sequence (DNA): TGTGCCAGCAGCGTAGAGACAGTCACAGATACGCAGTATTTT.

This chain uses TRBV10-3 with TRBJ2-3, with no clear D. Germline V gene data show CDR1 as ENHRY and CDR2 as SYGVKD. Between the trimmed V and J ends, which lost 2 bases and 4 bases, there was a span of 10 bases. CDR3 length: 14 amino acids. The CDR3 spells CAISEPSEADTQYF. The CDR3 coding sequence is TGTGCCATCAGTGAGCCTTCAGAAGCAGATACGCAGTATTTT.

This chain joins TRBV5-6 and TRBJ2-3; 7 bases are shared with TRBD1. Trimming cost V 4 bases and J 5 bases; bases outside gene matches: 4. The CDR3 covers 13 residues. From germline, CDR1 is SGHDT and CDR2 YYEEEE. Written as DNA, the CDR3 is TGTGCCAGCAGCCTGGACAGGCAAGATACGCAGTATTTT. This gives the protein CASSLDRQDTQYF.

This rearrangement joins TRBV29-1 to TRBJ1-3, with 7 nucleotides matching TRBD1. The trim removed 4 bases at V and 1 base at J, leaving 1 base unmatched. CDR1 and CDR2 (germline): SQVTM, ANQGSEA. The CDR3 runs 13 residues. The CDR3 is CSVVTGSGNTIYF. As DNA, the CDR3 is TGCAGCGTTGTGACAGGGTCTGGAAACACCATATATTTT.

V usage is TRBV6-6 and J usage is TRBJ2-7, with 12 bases aligning to TRBD2. The CDR3 contains 13 residues. The germline gives CDR1 MNHNY, CDR2 SVGAGI (reference sequence). J gave up 13 bases and V 5 bases, and 9 bases lay outside the gene matches. CDR3 sequence: CASSLGTSGSFYF. For the CDR3, the DNA is TGTGCCAGCAGTCTCGGGACTAGCGGGTCCTTTTACTTC.

This clone was counted a single time. The chain recombines TRBV6-2 or TRBV6-3 with TRBJ2-3, with D tentatively TRBD2 (5 bases). Deletions cut 2 bases from V and 2 bases from J, with 11 bases between. The CDR3 sequence is 15 residues long. The germline CDR1 and CDR2 sequences are MNHEY and SVGEGT. The CDR3 reads CASSYRTHDTDTQYF. The CDR3 DNA follows: TGTGCCAGCAGTTACAGGACTCACGACACAGATACGCAGTATTTT.

This clone was recorded a few times. The chain links TRBV27 to TRBJ2-2; 11 positions match TRBD1. CDR3 size: 16 residues. Germline V gene lookup returns CDR1 MNHEY and CDR2 SMNVEV (reference sequence). V lost 2 bases to trimming and J lost 4 bases; unmatched junction nucleotides: 3. The DNA for the CDR3 is TGTGCCAGCAGTTTAGGGACAGGGGGTAGCACCGGGGAGCTGTTTTTT. Protein: CASSLGTGGSTGELFF.

The chain recombines TRBV18 with TRBJ2-2; the match to TRBD2 covers 11 bases. The length of the CDR3 is 17 residues. In germline, CDR1 is KGHSH, CDR2 LQKENI. V gave up 3 bases and J gave up 5 bases; unmatched junction bases: 8. Written as DNA, the CDR3 is TGTGCCAGCTCACCCCTTACTAGCGGGAGAGGTACCGGGGAGCTGTTTTTT. Translating it yields CASSPLTSGRGTGELFF.

J is TRBJ2-1 and V is TRBV29-1; D unclear. The CDR3 runs 13 residues. The germline CDR1 and CDR2 sequences are SQVTM and ANQGSEA. V shed 3 bases and J shed 4 bases, with 10 bases lying between them. CDR3 nucleotides: TGCAGCGTTGAGCCGCGTGCATACAATGAGCAGTTCTTC. Its translation: CSVEPRAYNEQFF.

The chain recombines TRBV10-2 with TRBJ1-5, with 10 bases lining up with TRBD1. CDR1 is WSHSY, CDR2 SAAADI, per germline. The CDR3 sequence is 14 residues long. V was clipped by 8 bases and J by 7 bases; unmatched bases: 8. The CDR3 DNA is TGCGCCAGCTGTCTGACAGGGGGCGAGCAGCCCCAGCATTTT. Residues: CASCLTGGEQPQHF.

This clone was detected only a few times. The rearrangement joins TRBV28 to TRBJ1-1; D is ambiguous. The length of the CDR3 is 13 residues. The V end was cut by 3 bases, the J end by 0 bases, with 5 bases between. Germline-derived CDR1 and CDR2 are MDHEN and SYDVKM. Written as DNA, the CDR3 is TGTGCCAGCAGTTTCATCATGAACACTGAAGCTTTCTTT. Encoded protein: CASSFIMNTEAFF.

This chain links TRBV7-2 with TRBJ2-1; possibly TRBD2 for D (6 bases). Trimming took 3 bases from V and 4 from J, leaving 13 bases between them. Germline values: CDR1 SGHTA, CDR2 FQGNSA. The CDR3 is made up of 15 amino acids. CDR3 in amino acids: CASSLGVGRYNEQFF. The CDR3 DNA is TGTGCCAGCAGCTTGGGAGTAGGGAGGTACAATGAGCAGTTCTTC.

The V and J genes are TRBV7-6 and TRBJ2-7, with TRBD1 matching over 9 bases. V shed 0 bases, J shed 4 bases, and the junction held 4 bases outside the gene matches. The CDR3 totals 15 residues. CDR1 SGHVS and CDR2 FNYEAQ come from the germline V gene. The DNA for the CDR3 is TGTGCCAGCAGCTTAGCAGGGACAGGGCTGTACGAGCAGTACTTC. Its protein product is CASSLAGTGLYEQYF.

The chain links TRBV30 to TRBJ2-7, with TRBD2 matching 7 bases. V gave up 2 bases and J gave up 1 base; unmatched junction bases: 5. The CDR3 is 14 residues long. CDR1 and CDR2 (germline): GTSNPN, SVGIG (reference sequence). CDR3 sequence reads: CAWSRAGISYEQYF. The CDR3 bases are TGTGCCTGGAGTCGAGCGGGGATTTCCTACGAGCAGTACTTC.

This clone was counted only a few times. The chain is built from TRBV28 and TRBJ2-1, with D maybe TRBD1 (6 bases). The CDR3 has 13 residues. With 8 bases removed from V and 0 bases from J, the gap between germline ends came to 8 bases. The germline V gene encodes CDR1 MDHEN and CDR2 SYDVKM. The CDR3 reads CASGGGSYNEQFF. The CDR3 nucleotides read TGTGCCAGCGGGGGCGGCTCCTACAATGAGCAGTTCTTC.

The CDR3: CASSVNQGIDGYTF. DNA of the CDR3: TGTGCCAGCAGCGTAAACCAGGGGATAGATGGCTACACCTTC. V gene TRBV5-6 combines with J gene TRBJ1-2, with D tentatively TRBD1 (6 bases). Germline V gene sequence: CDR1 SGHDT, CDR2 YYEEEE. This CDR3 is built from 14 residues. V shed 4 bases and J shed 6 bases, with 16 bases lying between them.